These 29 T cell receptor beta chains came from one sample sequenced in a study of cytomegalovirus exposure and HLA in healthy donors. The PCR had 60 Vbeta and 13 Jbeta primers. This table comes from immunoSEQ multiplex PCR, and its TCRdb copy is limited to in-frame clones, with some not included. The sample has some 150,000 clones; approximately 79% are singletons. The sample was PBMCs. The receptors originated from a woman aged 50 to 60 in good health and CMV-seropositive.

For this clone: An end of the junction does not agree with germline; a read error may underlie this. The chain combines TRBV30 with TRBJ1-2; D uncertain. Germline V lookup: CDR1 GTSNPN, CDR2 SVGIG (reference sequence). The length of the CDR3 is 12 residues. CDR3 DNA sequence: TGTGCCTGGAGTGTGGGAGGCGGTCTCACTCATTTC. Protein: CAWSVGGGLTHF.

As for this clone: This same CDR3 is encoded by further DNA sequences in the sample. The V call is TRBV9, the J call TRBJ2-1; TRBD2 matches 9 bases. Germline assignment: CDR1 SGDLS and CDR2 YYNGEE. V shed 0 bases and J 7 bases; nucleotides not matched to a gene: 5. The CDR3 consists of 15 residues. The CDR3 protein is CASSVGAGGRNEQFF. The CDR3 region has the DNA TGTGCCAGCAGCGTAGGGGCGGGGGGGCGGAATGAGCAGTTCTTC.

V and J are TRBV12-5 and TRBJ1-3, with no clear D. Per the germline V gene, CDR1 is LGHNT and CDR2 is FRNRAP. V lost 2 bases and J 0 bases, leaving 5 bases between the germline ends. The CDR3 runs 14 residues. CDR3 coding DNA: TGTGCTAGTGGTTTGACTGTCTCTGGAAACACCATATATTTT. This translates into CASGLTVSGNTIYF.

The chain uses TRBV6-5 and TRBJ2-2; 9 positions match TRBD1. Trimming removed 2 bases from V and 6 bases from J; junction bases left unmatched: 7. CDR1 and CDR2 (germline): MNHEY, SVGAGI. CDR3 length equals 16 residues. For the CDR3, the DNA is TGTGCCAGCAGTTACAACAGGGGGCGCGTCTCCGGGGAGCTGTTTTTT. It translates to CASSYNRGRVSGELFF.

V usage is TRBV11-2 and J usage is TRBJ2-2, with 8 bases aligning to TRBD2. The trim removed 4 bases at V and 10 bases at J, leaving 11 bases unmatched. In germline, CDR1 is SGHAT, CDR2 FQNNGV. The CDR3 loop spans 15 amino acids. CDR3 nucleotide sequence: TGTGCCAGCAGCTCTACCTTCGGGGGGGGTATGGAGCTGTTTTTT. Translation gives CASSSTFGGGMELFF.

V usage is TRBV10-3 and J usage is TRBJ2-1; 7 nucleotides match TRBD1. Germline V CDR1 and CDR2: ENHRY, SYGVKD. The CDR3 consists of 15 residues. The trim removed 2 bases at V and 5 bases at J, leaving 6 bases unmatched. CDR3 nucleotides: TGTGCCATCAGTGAGCTTGACAGGGAGAACAATGAGCAGTTCTTC. Protein product: CAISELDRENNEQFF.

V and J are TRBV7-2 and TRBJ1-2; 8 bases agree with TRBD1. V lost 5 bases, J lost 6 bases, and 8 bases stayed unmatched. CDR3 length: 14 residues. The germline CDR1 and CDR2 sequences are SGHTA and FQGNSA. CDR3 residues: CASSPGRTGNGYTF. For the CDR3, the DNA is TGTGCCAGCAGCCCGGGACGGACAGGGAATGGCTACACCTTC. Variable domain in full (rest from reference TRBV7-2 and TRBJ1-2): GAGVSQSPSNKVTEKGKDVELRCDPISGHTALYWYRQSLGQGLEFLIYFQGNSAPDKSGLPSDRFSAERTGGSVSTLTIQRTQQEDSAVYLCASSPGRTGNGYTFGSGTRLTVV.

V gene TRBV6-1 combines with J gene TRBJ1-2; TRBD1 matches at 9 bases. Unmatched junction bases numbered 5, after V lost 2 bases and J lost 1 base. CDR3 size: 16 residues. Per the germline V gene, CDR1 is MNHNS and CDR2 is SASEGT. DNA of the CDR3: TGTGCCAGCAGTGAAATGGGGACAGGGAATAACTATGGCTACACCTTC. Translated, it gives CASSEMGTGNNYGYTF.

J is TRBJ1-4 and V is TRBV6-6, with D uncertain. The CDR3 covers 15 residues. Per germline, CDR1 MNHNY and CDR2 SVGAGI (reference sequence). V dropped 6 bases and J dropped 0 bases, with 11 bases sitting between them. For the CDR3, the DNA is TGTGCCAGCAGCTTCCGGCAGGCAACTAATGAAAAACTGTTTTTT. Amino acids: CASSFRQATNEKLFF.

The chain links TRBV6-1 to TRBJ1-5; D remains ambiguous. The germline CDR1 and CDR2 sequences are MNHNS and SASEGT. Trimming stripped 2 bases from V and 9 bases from J, with 11 bases between. This CDR3 region has 13 residues. The DNA of the CDR3 is TGTGCCAGCAGTGAAATGAATAGAGCGCCCCAGCATTTT. Its protein product is CASSEMNRAPQHF.

Here the CDR3 reads CASRSDREDQPQHF. In nucleotides, the CDR3 is TGTGCCAGCAGGTCTGACAGGGAGGACCAGCCCCAGCATTTT. This chain uses TRBV2 with TRBJ1-5, with 7 bases identical to TRBD1. Germline CDR1 reads SNHLY; CDR2 reads FYNNEI. V was pared by 6 bases and J by 7 bases, with 9 bases of the junction left unmatched. The CDR3 runs to 14 residues.

The chain has TRBV5-6 and TRBJ2-7; D may be TRBD1 (6 bases). V was cut by 4 bases and J by 0 bases, with 17 bases left in between. The germline CDR1 and CDR2 sequences are SGHDT and YYEEEE. The CDR3 loop spans 16 amino acids. CDR3 loop: CASSPETGFSSYEQYF. The CDR3 nucleotides are TGTGCCAGCAGCCCCGAGACAGGATTCTCCTCCTACGAGCAGTACTTC.

A note on this clone: Other DNA sequences in this sample translate to the same CDR3. The J gene is TRBJ1-2, the V gene TRBV27; 9 positions agree with TRBD1. Germline V gives CDR1 MNHEY, CDR2 SMNVEV (reference sequence). The CDR3 runs to 13 residues. With V trimmed by 4 bases and J by 5 bases, 2 bases remained unmatched. The CDR3: CASSSTGGYGYTF. CDR3 bases: TGTGCCAGCAGTTCGACAGGGGGGTATGGCTACACCTTC.

This chain joins TRBV30 and TRBJ1-2; D is unclear. V gave up 2 bases and J gave up 9 bases, with 13 bases separating them. The germline V gene has CDR1 GTSNPN and CDR2 SVGIG (reference sequence). This CDR3 region has 12 residues. This chain's CDR3 is CAWSPNRGSYTF. CDR3 nucleotide sequence: TGTGCCTGGAGTCCCAACCGGGGAAGCTACACCTTC.

The rearrangement links TRBV14 to TRBJ1-2, with D tentatively TRBD1 (6 bases). The V gene's germline CDR1 is SGHDN and CDR2 FVKESK. Trimming left V 1 base short and J 7 bases short, with 16 bases between. This CDR3 spans 15 amino acids. CDR3 nucleotides: TGTGCCAGCAGCCAAGTAATCGGGACAACTCGTGGCTACACCTTC. Translating it yields CASSQVIGTTRGYTF.

This chain uses TRBV6-1 with TRBJ1-1; TRBD1 agrees at 7 bases. Germline values: CDR1 MNHNS, CDR2 SASEGT. The CDR3 covers 15 residues. V was clipped by 4 bases and J by 7 bases; unmatched bases: 12. Here the CDR3 reads CASSAPDRSSGEAFF. The CDR3 nucleotides are TGTGCCAGCAGTGCCCCGGACAGGTCGTCCGGTGAAGCTTTCTTT.

This sequence joins TRBV2 and TRBJ1-5, with unresolved D. Germline CDR1 is SNHLY and CDR2 is FYNNEI. V was trimmed by 5 bases and J by 7 bases, leaving 9 bases between them. The CDR3 has 12 residues. The CDR3 DNA sequence: TGTGCCAGCAGTATTTCTTCCCAGCCCCAGCATTTT. Translating gives CASSISSQPQHF.

V is TRBV7-8 and J is TRBJ1-3; unclear D gene. There are 13 residues in the CDR3. V was pared by 5 bases and J by 4 bases, with 9 bases between. The germline V gene encodes CDR1 SGHVS and CDR2 FQNEAQ. In nucleotides, the CDR3 is TGTGCCAGCAGCCCTCGCCAGGGAAACACCATATATTTT. Translation gives CASSPRQGNTIYF.

In this sample, this clone turned up a few times. This sample also contains other DNA sequences that code for the same CDR3. The chain links TRBV5-1 to TRBJ2-2; tentative D call: TRBD1 (5 bases). Trimming stripped 3 bases from V and 1 base from J, with 7 bases between. This CDR3 contains 14 residues. The V gene's germline CDR1 is SGHRS and CDR2 YFSETQ. In nucleotides, the CDR3 is TGCGCCAGCAGCTCCGGACAGAACACCGGGGAGCTGTTTTTT. It specifies CASSSGQNTGELFF.

This clone was found a few times. V is TRBV13 and J is TRBJ1-4; D not certain. Trimming pared 2 bases from V and 7 bases from J, leaving 11 bases between. Germline lookup yields CDR1 PRHDT and CDR2 FYEKMQ (reference sequence). The CDR3 is made up of 14 amino acids. CDR3 DNA sequence: TGTGCCAGCAGCTTAAAGGGAGGGCCTGAAAAACTGTTTTTT. It translates to CASSLKGGPEKLFF.

The chain couples TRBV6-5 to TRBJ1-2, with TRBD1 as a possible D gene (5 bases). Germline V gives CDR1 MNHEY, CDR2 SVGAGI. The germline V and J ends were trimmed by 11 bases and 8 bases, with 18 bases remaining between them. The CDR3 extends over 12 amino acids. CDR3 sequence: CAAMGGAGGYTF. Written as DNA, the CDR3 is TGTGCCGCCATGGGAGGGGCAGGCGGCTACACCTTC.

The chain recombines TRBV9 with TRBJ2-3; the match to TRBD2 covers 9 bases. The CDR3 loop spans 14 amino acids. Looked up from germline, CDR1 is SGDLS and CDR2 is YYNGEE. V lost 7 bases and J lost 6; bases outside the gene matches: 9. CDR3: CASAGGLALDTQYF. The CDR3 nucleotides are TGTGCCAGCGCCGGGGGACTAGCTCTGGATACGCAGTATTTT.

V usage is TRBV19 and J usage is TRBJ1-1; the match to TRBD1 covers 7 bases. With V trimmed by 7 bases and J by 2 bases, 13 bases remained unmatched. The CDR3 runs 16 residues. Germline CDR1 and CDR2: LNHDA and SQIVND (reference sequence). The CDR3 reads CASTPEPGQLNTEAFF. The CDR3 bases are TGTGCCAGTACACCTGAACCGGGACAGTTAAACACTGAAGCTTTCTTT.

In its sample, this clone was seen once. The chain recombines TRBV4-3 with TRBJ1-6, with unresolved D. This CDR3 region has 13 residues. Trimming cost V 1 base and J 9 bases, with 7 bases left between them. CDR1 is LGHNA and CDR2 is YSLEER in the germline V gene. The CDR3 bases are TGCGCCAGCAGCCAAGCACGAGGTTCACCCCTCCACTTT. Amino acids: CASSQARGSPLHF.

The rearrangement joins TRBV7-2 to TRBJ2-3, with 15 nucleotides matching TRBD2. V trimming: 0 bases; J trimming: 7 bases; junction bases outside the gene matches: 8. This CDR3 comprises 18 residues. The germline CDR1 and CDR2 sequences are SGHTA and FQGNSA. CDR3 protein: CASSLARTSGGARNTQYF. The CDR3 DNA reads TGTGCCAGCAGCTTAGCACGGACTAGCGGGGGGGCGAGGAATACGCAGTATTTT.

The CDR3 DNA reads TGTGCCTCAACAGGGAGTTTTAGGGATTCACCCCTCCACTTT. Residues: CASTGSFRDSPLHF. V gene TRBV30 combines with J gene TRBJ1-6, with D perhaps TRBD1 (6 bases). The CDR3 has 14 amino acids. Germline CDR1 and CDR2: GTSNPN and SVGIG (reference sequence). The germline V and J ends were trimmed by 7 bases and 8 bases, with 18 bases remaining between them.

This clone has a count of ten or more. J is TRBJ2-3 and V is TRBV30; D gene uncertain. CDR1 is GTSNPN and CDR2 is SVGIG in the germline V gene (reference sequence). The CDR3 runs 13 residues. V was clipped by 2 bases and J by 1 base, with 7 bases between them. CDR3 sequence: CAWSNQGTDTQYF. The CDR3, as DNA: TGTGCCTGGAGTAACCAGGGCACAGATACGCAGTATTTT.

The J gene is TRBJ2-2, the V gene TRBV2; TRBD2 might be the D (5 bases). The CDR3 contains 17 residues. The V end was cut by 3 bases, the J end by 2 bases, with 16 bases between. CDR1 is SNHLY, CDR2 FYNNEI, per germline. CDR3 nucleotides: TGTGCCAGCAGTGAGAATGAAGGACTGGTAAACACCGGGGAGCTGTTTTTT. It specifies CASSENEGLVNTGELFF.

This clone has only a few counts. The genes are TRBV6-5 and TRBJ1-6; D is perhaps TRBD1 (5 bases). The CDR3 runs 15 residues. Deletions cut 7 bases from V and 5 bases from J, with 15 bases between. Germline loops: CDR1 MNHEY, CDR2 SVGAGI. The CDR3 region has the DNA TGTGCCAGCAAAGTAGACAGCCTAAATAATTCACCCCTCCACTTT. It encodes CASKVDSLNNSPLHF.